The 15 T cell receptor beta chains below come from one sample, sequenced in a study of T cell repertoires in cytomegalovirus infection. TCRdb redid the calling of the reads with MiXCR, one entry per CDR3 protein. In the table there are 200,000 to 250,000 distinct CDR3 sequences, approximately 22% of which are singletons. The sample was CD8+ T cells from PBMCs. All receptors come from a human donor in good health (CMV status not recorded). Some clones in this sample may be carry-over from other donors' samples.

The table lists this clonotype with many counts. The rearrangement uses TRBV5-1 and TRBJ2-5, with TRBD1 matching over 10 bases. The CDR3 has 15 amino acids. CDR1 and CDR2 from the germline V gene are SGHRS and YFSETQ. The V segment lost 4 bases and the J segment 5 bases; nucleotides outside the gene matches: 8. CDR3 DNA: TGCGCCAGCAGCGGGGGACAGGGGATTGTGGAGACCCAGTACTTC. It yields the protein CASSGGQGIVETQYF.

In the case of this clonotype: This may be a read error: a much more frequent sequence differs by one nucleotide. V usage is TRBV7-3 and J usage is TRBJ2-2; TRBD1 matches 10 bases. CDR3 length: 15 residues. Germline V gene lookup returns CDR1 SGHTA and CDR2 FQGTGA. This chain's CDR3 is CASSSSGQGSGVLFF. CDR3 DNA sequence: TGTGCCAGCAGCTCCTCGGGACAGGGGTCCGGGGTGCTGTTTTTT.

The rearrangement uses TRBV10-3 and TRBJ2-7; D not resolved. The CDR3 spans 14 residues. The V end was cut by 1 base, the J end by 3 bases, with 10 bases between. Germline V gives CDR1 ENHRY, CDR2 SYGVKD. Written as DNA, the CDR3 is TGTGCCATCAGTGAGTGGCAGAAAAACTACGAGCAGTACTTC. Amino acid sequence: CAISEWQKNYEQYF.

This chain joins TRBV7-9 and TRBJ2-1; D possibly matches TRBD1 or TRBD2 (7 bases each). CDR1 and CDR2 (germline): SEHNR, FQNEAQ (reference sequence). The CDR3 sequence is 14 residues long. V lost 7 bases, J lost 4 bases, and 14 bases lay in between. CDR3 region: CASTQGGIYNEQFF. CDR3 sequence (DNA): TGTGCCAGCACCCAGGGGGGGATTTACAATGAGCAGTTCTTC. The whole variable domain, filled in from reference TRBV7-9 and TRBJ2-1, reads DTGVSQNPRHKITKRGQNVTFRCDPISEHNRLYWYRQTLGQGPEFLTYFQNEAQLEKSRLLSDRFSAERPKGSFSTLEIQRTEQGDSAMYLCASTQGGIYNEQFFGPGTRLTVL.

This clonotype was detected only a few times. The chain is built from TRBV27 and TRBJ2-7; D possibly corresponds to TRBD1 (5 bases). The CDR3 runs 13 residues. CDR1 is MNHEY and CDR2 is SMNVEV in the germline V gene (reference sequence). Trimming left V 3 bases short and J 5 bases short, with 11 bases between. CDR3 nucleotides: TGTGCCAGCAGTTTCCAGGGTAACCACGAGCAGTACTTC. Its protein product is CASSFQGNHEQYF.

This chain connects TRBV7-6 to TRBJ1-3, with D tentatively TRBD1 (5 bases). Per the germline V gene, CDR1 is SGHVS and CDR2 is FNYEAQ. The V end was cut by 4 bases, the J end by 0 bases, with 7 bases between. There are 14 residues in the CDR3. CDR3 bases: TGTGCCAGCAGCTCGCAGGGCTCTGGAAACACCATATATTTT. Amino acid sequence: CASSSQGSGNTIYF.

There are many counts of this clonotype. The chain uses TRBV20-1 and TRBJ2-7, with D possibly matching TRBD1 (7 bases). V was trimmed by 3 bases and J by 4 bases, leaving 16 bases between them. Germline V CDR1 and CDR2: DFQATT, SNEGSKA (reference sequence). The CDR3 extends over 14 amino acids. CDR3 sequence (DNA): TGCAGTGCTAGTGGCCAGGGGGGAATATACGAGCAGTACTTC. Protein: CSASGQGGIYEQYF.

A single count supports this clonotype. The gene calls are TRBV4-1 and TRBJ2-7, with 7 positions matching TRBD1. Germline assignment: CDR1 MGHRA and CDR2 YSYEKL. This CDR3 region has 14 residues. V lost 3 bases, J lost 5 bases, and 7 bases stayed unmatched. The CDR3 loop is CASSQGQGDNEQYF. CDR3 nucleotides: TGCGCCAGCAGCCAGGGGCAGGGGGACAACGAGCAGTACTTC.

The chain links TRBV23-1 to TRBJ2-1; D unclear. TRBV23-1 is designated an ORF whose function remains uncertain. The CDR3 is made up of 14 amino acids. V was cut by 0 bases and J by 5 bases, with 8 bases left in between. CDR3 protein: CASSQSNSDNEQFF. CDR3 nucleotides: TGCGCCAGCAGTCAATCGAACTCGGACAATGAGCAGTTCTTC.

This clonotype was observed a few times. J is TRBJ2-1 and V is TRBV2; 7 nucleotides match TRBD1. The CDR3 is made up of 15 amino acids. CDR1 SNHLY and CDR2 FYNNEI come from the germline V gene. V trimming: 4 bases; J trimming: 4 bases; junction bases outside the gene matches: 7. The CDR3 DNA sequence: TGTGCCAGCAGTGCCGGACAGGAACTGTACAATGAGCAGTTCTTC. Its translation: CASSAGQELYNEQFF. Combining the CDR3 with reference TRBV2 and TRBJ2-1 gives the whole variable domain EPEVTQTPSHQVTQMGQEVILRCVPISNHLYFYWYRQILGQKVEFLVSFYNNEISEKSEIFDDQFSVERPDGSNFTLKIRSTKLEDSAMYFCASSAGQELYNEQFFGPGTRLTVL.

As DNA, the CDR3 is TGTGCCACCAGCTACTCCCGAGGGCTTTTGGAGACCCAGTACTTC. Protein product: CATSYSRGLLETQYF. The chain joins TRBV15 to TRBJ2-5; perhaps TRBD2 as D (5 bases). V was cut by 5 bases and J by 5 bases, with 18 bases left in between. This CDR3 has 15 residues. Germline lookup yields CDR1 LNHNV and CDR2 YYDKDF (reference sequence).

The J gene is TRBJ1-5, the V gene TRBV25-1, with 12 bases identical to TRBD1. CDR3 size: 16 residues. Germline CDR1 and CDR2: MGHDK and SYGVNS. The DNA of the CDR3 is TGTGACAGAGGGGGACAGGGGGCCTCATTCAATCAGCCCCAGCATTTT. The encoded protein is CDRGGQGASFNQPQHF.

The table lists this clonotype with a few counts. The J gene is TRBJ2-7, the V gene TRBV12-3 or TRBV12-4; D may be TRBD2 (6 bases). V lost 6 bases to trimming and J lost 4 bases, with 19 bases between them. The CDR3 consists of 15 residues. The CDR3 region has the DNA TGTGCCAGCAGCGCGGGACCCCCGCTGAGTTACGAGCAGTACTTC. Its protein product is CASSAGPPLSYEQYF.

This clonotype came up many times. The chain carries TRBV7-9 and TRBJ1-1, with D possibly being TRBD1 (6 bases). This CDR3 is 19 amino acids long. Germline-derived CDR1 and CDR2 are SEHNR and FQNEAQ (reference sequence). V gave up 5 bases and J gave up 1 base, with 26 bases separating them. Written as DNA, the CDR3 is TGTGCCAGCAGCCCTAAGCGGGGGGGCTCTTCTAACCCGAACACTGAAGCTTTCTTT. Its protein is CASSPKRGGSSNPNTEAFF.

This clonotype has more than one count but fewer than ten. This chain joins TRBV20-1 and TRBJ1-1, with TRBD1 matching 7 bases. With 5 bases clipped from V and 6 bases from J, the junction kept 9 bases outside the gene matches. Germline CDR1 DFQATT, CDR2 SNEGSKA (reference sequence). This CDR3 comprises 13 residues. The CDR3 here is CSAYDRAEAEAFF. The CDR3 bases are TGCAGTGCTTACGACAGGGCCGAGGCTGAAGCTTTCTTT.